This T cell receptor beta chain was retrieved from a study of blood T cell repertoires in COVID-19. The CDR3 has 18 amino acids. The V end was cut by 0 bases, the J end by 4 bases, with 18 bases between. Germline lookup yields CDR1 SGHDN and CDR2 FVKESK. Original processing notes: Estimation of nucleated cell counts was performed using reference gene primer amplification. Sequencing used immunoSEQ multiplex PCR; TCRdb keeps in-frame clones, though not all of them. The D gene and trimming were derived from the DNA, and the V and J assignments and clone size from that table. Of around 100,000 clones in the sample, about 81% were seen once.

The source is a woman aged 55-70 years with acute or convalescent COVID-19. Sequenced input: peripheral blood. The V call is TRBV14, the J call TRBJ2-2; D remains unclear. CDR3 region: CASSQDFWASSSTGELFF. The CDR3 nucleotides are TGTGCCAGCAGCCAAGATTTTTGGGCCAGTTCGAGCACCGGGGAGCTGTTTTTT.